This T cell receptor (beta chain) was sequenced in a study of human T cells and chemical hapten exposure. Using its own MiXCR run on the RACE reads, TCRdb lists one record per CDR3 protein. Here the sample spans around 69,000 distinct CDR3 sequences, 8.5% being singletons. Study results and limitations: It was expanded TCRs that formed significantly more large CDR3 similarity clusters than controls did.

Time point described: patch test 2, 6 weeks after DPC sensitization. Treatment specified: therapeutic diphenylcyclopropenone sensitization with weekly scalp DPC. This CDR3 has 13 amino acids. The germline V gene has CDR1 MDHEN and CDR2 SYDVKM. Trimming shortened V by 10 bases and J by 3 bases, and 16 bases separated the two germline ends. This clonotype turned up a few times. Its antigen is undetermined. This chain uses TRBV28 with TRBJ2-7; unclear D gene. This specimen consisted of whole blood, obtained in connection with sensitization to the hapten diphenylcyclopropenone (DPC). This receptor was identified in a woman between 45 and 65 years old with alopecia areata. Some clones in this sample may be carry-over from other donors' samples. The CDR3 region has the DNA TGTGCCACCCAGACATCGCCGAACTACGAGCAGTACTTC. Translation: CATQTSPNYEQYF.